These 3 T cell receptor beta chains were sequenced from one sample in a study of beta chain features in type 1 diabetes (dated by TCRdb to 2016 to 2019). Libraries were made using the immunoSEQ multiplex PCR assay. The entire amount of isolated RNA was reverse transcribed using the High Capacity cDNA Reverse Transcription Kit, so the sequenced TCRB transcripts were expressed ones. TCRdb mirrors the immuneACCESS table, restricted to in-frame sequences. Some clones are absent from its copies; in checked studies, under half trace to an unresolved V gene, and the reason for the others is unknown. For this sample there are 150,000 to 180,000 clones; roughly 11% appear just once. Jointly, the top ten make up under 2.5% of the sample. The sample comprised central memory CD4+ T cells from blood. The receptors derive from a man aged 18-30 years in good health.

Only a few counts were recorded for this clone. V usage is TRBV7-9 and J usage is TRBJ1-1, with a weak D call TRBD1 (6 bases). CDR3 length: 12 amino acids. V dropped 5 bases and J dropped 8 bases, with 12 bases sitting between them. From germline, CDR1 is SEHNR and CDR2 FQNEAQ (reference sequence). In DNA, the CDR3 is TGTGCCAGCAGCCTCACTGACAGGGAAGCTTTCTTT. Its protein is CASSLTDREAFF.

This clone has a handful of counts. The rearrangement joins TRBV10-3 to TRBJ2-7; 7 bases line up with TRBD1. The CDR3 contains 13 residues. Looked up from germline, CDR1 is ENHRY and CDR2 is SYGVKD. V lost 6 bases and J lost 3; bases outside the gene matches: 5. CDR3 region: CAIRGTDIYEQYF. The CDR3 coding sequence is TGTGCCATCAGGGGGACAGACATCTACGAGCAGTACTTC.

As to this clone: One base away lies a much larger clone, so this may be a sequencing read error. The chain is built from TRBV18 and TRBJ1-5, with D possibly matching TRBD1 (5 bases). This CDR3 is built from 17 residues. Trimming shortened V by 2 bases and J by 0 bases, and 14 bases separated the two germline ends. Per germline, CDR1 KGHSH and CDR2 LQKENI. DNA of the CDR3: TGTGCCAGCTCACCAGAGGCGGGGGGAGATAGCAATCAGCCCCAGCATTTT. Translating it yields CASSPEAGGDSNQPQHF. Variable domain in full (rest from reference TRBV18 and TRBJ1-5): NAGVMQNPRHLVRRRGQEARLRCSPMKGHSHVYWYRQLPEEGLKFMVYLQKENIIDESGMPKERFSAEFPKEGPSILRIQQVVRGDSAAYFCASSPEAGGDSNQPQHFGDGTRLSIL.